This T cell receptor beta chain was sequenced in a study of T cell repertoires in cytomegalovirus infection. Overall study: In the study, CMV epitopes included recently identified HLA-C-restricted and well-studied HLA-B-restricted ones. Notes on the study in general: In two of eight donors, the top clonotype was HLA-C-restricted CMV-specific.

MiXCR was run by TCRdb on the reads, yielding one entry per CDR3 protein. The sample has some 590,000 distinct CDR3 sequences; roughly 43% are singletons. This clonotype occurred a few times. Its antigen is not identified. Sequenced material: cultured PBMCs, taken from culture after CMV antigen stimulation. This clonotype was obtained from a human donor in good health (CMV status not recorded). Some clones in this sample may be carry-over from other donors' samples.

DNA of the CDR3: TGTGCCAGCAGCGAGGGGGGACAGGGGGCGCTTGGGGCCAACGTCCTGACTTTC. This codes for CASSEGGQGALGANVLTF. V gene TRBV25-1 combines with J gene TRBJ2-6; TRBD1 agrees at 12 bases. The CDR3 contains 18 residues. Germline V gene lookup returns CDR1 MGHDK and CDR2 SYGVNS. V was pared by 6 bases and J by 3 bases, with 9 bases of the junction left unmatched.